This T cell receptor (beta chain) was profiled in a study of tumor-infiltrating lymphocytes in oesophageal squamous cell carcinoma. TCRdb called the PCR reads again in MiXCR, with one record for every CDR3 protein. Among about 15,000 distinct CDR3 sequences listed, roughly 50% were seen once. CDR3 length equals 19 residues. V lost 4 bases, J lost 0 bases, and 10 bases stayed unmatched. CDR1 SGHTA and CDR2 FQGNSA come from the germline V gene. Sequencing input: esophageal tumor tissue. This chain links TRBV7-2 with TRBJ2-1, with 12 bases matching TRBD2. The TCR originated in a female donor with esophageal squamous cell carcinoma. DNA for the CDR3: TGTGCCAGCAGCTACCTAGCGGGAGGGCAACGGAGCTCCTACAATGAGCAGTTCTTC. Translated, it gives CASSYLAGGQRSSYNEQFF.